This T cell receptor beta chain was found in a study of blood T cell repertoires in COVID-19. The wider study: Both acute and convalescent COVID-19 samples were obtained from the United States, Italy and Spain. Sources were T cells, B-cell-depleted T cells, or PBMCs; the material itself was cDNA or gDNA.

The CDR3 spans 19 residues. CDR1 and CDR2 from the germline V gene are MNHNS and SASEGT. With V trimmed by 3 bases and J by 8 bases, 15 bases remained unmatched. Clones were read by immunoSEQ multiplex PCR, and TCRdb kept only the in-frame ones, dropping some. The sample has 70,000 to 95,000 clones, more than 75% seen once. The chain recombines TRBV6-1 with TRBJ2-1; 14 bases agree with TRBD2. The specimen sequenced was peripheral blood. The clonotype was recovered from an elderly woman with active COVID-19. The CDR3 here is CASSERGQGLAGAADEQFF. The CDR3 DNA reads as TGTGCCAGCAGTGAGAGGGGACAGGGACTAGCGGGAGCTGCTGATGAGCAGTTCTTC.